One sample yielded the 26 T cell receptor beta chains listed below, sequenced in a study of early stage breast cancer tumors. Generated by immunoSEQ multiplex PCR, the TCRdb table keeps only in-frame clones and is missing some. The sample holds about 36,000 clones, around 70% seen once. The sample was blood. These receptors all come from a person between 55 and 69 years old with breast cancer.

The chain has TRBV4-2 and TRBJ2-2; 13 nucleotides align to TRBD2. The V gene's germline CDR1 is LGHNA and CDR2 YNFKEQ. V shed 0 bases, J shed 1 base, and the junction held 11 bases outside the gene matches. This CDR3 has 21 residues. The CDR3 is CASSQERFQGLAGKNTGELFF. The CDR3 coding sequence is TGTGCCAGCAGCCAAGAGAGGTTTCAGGGACTAGCGGGGAAGAACACCGGGGAGCTGTTTTTT.

The chain has TRBV6-4 and TRBJ2-3; D perhaps matches TRBD1 (6 bases). In germline, CDR1 is MRHNA, CDR2 SNTAGT. The V end lost 0 bases, the J end lost 1 base, and 8 bases lay between the germline ends. The CDR3 spans 15 residues. The CDR3 sequence is CASSDSGGGTDTQYF. CDR3 DNA: TGTGCCAGCAGTGACTCTGGGGGCGGCACAGATACGCAGTATTTT.

This chain uses TRBV18 with TRBJ2-7; TRBD1 matches at 7 bases. V lost 4 bases and J lost 6; bases outside the gene matches: 6. The CDR3 consists of 13 residues. Germline V lookup: CDR1 KGHSH, CDR2 LQKENI. In DNA, the CDR3 is TGTGCCAGCTCACGGGACAGCCTATTCGAGCAGTACTTC. Residues: CASSRDSLFEQYF. The variable domain in full, completed from reference TRBV18 and TRBJ2-7, reads NAGVMQNPRHLVRRRGQEARLRCSPMKGHSHVYWYRQLPEEGLKFMVYLQKENIIDESGMPKERFSAEFPKEGPSILRIQQVVRGDSAAYFCASSRDSLFEQYFGPGTRLTVT.

The chain employs TRBV2 and TRBJ1-6; perhaps TRBD1 as D (5 bases). The length of the CDR3 is 13 residues. V was pared by 9 bases and J by 7 bases, with 13 bases between. Per germline, CDR1 SNHLY and CDR2 FYNNEI. The CDR3 reads CASQGRQNSPLHF. The CDR3 nucleotides are TGTGCCAGTCAGGGAAGACAGAATTCACCCCTCCACTTT. Looking up the rest from reference TRBV2 and TRBJ1-6 gives the full variable domain: EPEVTQTPSHQVTQMGQEVILRCVPISNHLYFYWYRQILGQKVEFLVSFYNNEISEKSEIFDDQFSVERPDGSNFTLKIRSTKLEDSAMYFCASQGRQNSPLHFGNGTRLTVT.

This clone was found a few times. This chain uses TRBV4-2 with TRBJ2-7, with a tentative D call TRBD2 (6 bases). Germline CDR1 LGHNA, CDR2 YNFKEQ. V lost 2 bases to trimming and J lost 5 bases, with 10 bases between them. The CDR3 sequence is 13 residues long. The CDR3 protein is CASSQRLVHEQYF. The CDR3 DNA is TGTGCCAGCAGCCAACGACTAGTCCACGAGCAGTACTTC.

The gene calls are TRBV6-1 and TRBJ2-5, with TRBD2 as a possible D gene (5 bases). V dropped 10 bases and J dropped 5 bases, with 14 bases sitting between them. CDR1 and CDR2 from the germline V gene are MNHNS and SASEGT. The length of the CDR3 is 12 residues. As DNA, the CDR3 is TGTGCCATCAGACGGGGTCTGGAGACCCAGTACTTC. Amino acids: CAIRRGLETQYF.

This clone was seen a handful of times. V and J are TRBV9 and TRBJ1-1, with a tentative D call TRBD1 (5 bases). The V and J ends lost 4 bases and 4 bases respectively, with 11 bases between them. The CDR3 length is 13 residues. Per germline, CDR1 SGDLS and CDR2 YYNGEE. For the CDR3, the DNA is TGTGCCAGCAGCCCCCCGGGGACCACTGAAGCTTTCTTT. Encoded protein: CASSPPGTTEAFF.

This clone was observed a few times. The gene calls are TRBV29-1 and TRBJ2-7, with 7 bases lining up with TRBD2. The CDR3 has 14 residues. The germline CDR1 and CDR2 sequences are SQVTM and ANQGSEA. V dropped 6 bases and J dropped 7; count of bases not matched to a gene: 15. CDR3 bases: TGCAGCGTGGAGGGACGACTAGCCGGGGGTGAGCAGTACTTC. Translation: CSVEGRLAGGEQYF.

The chain recombines TRBV19 with TRBJ1-1; D is undetermined. V gave up 1 base and J gave up 1 base, with 7 bases separating them. There are 14 residues in the CDR3. Germline V CDR1 and CDR2: LNHDA, SQIVND (reference sequence). CDR3 in amino acids: CASSIGPRNTEAFF. The CDR3 region has the DNA TGTGCCAGTAGTATAGGTCCGCGGAACACTGAAGCTTTCTTT.

The chain uses TRBV11-2 and TRBJ2-7; 9 nucleotides align to TRBD2. Losses at the gene ends were 7 bases for V and 6 bases for J; bases not matched to a gene: 13. From germline, CDR1 is SGHAT and CDR2 FQNNGV. The CDR3 is 15 residues long. CDR3 residues: CASTELAGGIGEQYF. The CDR3 DNA is TGTGCCAGCACCGAGCTGGCGGGAGGGATTGGCGAGCAGTACTTC.

The chain is built from TRBV19 and TRBJ2-7, with 9 bases lining up with TRBD2. J gave up 7 bases and V 3 bases, and 7 bases lay outside the gene matches. This CDR3 has 14 amino acids. From germline, CDR1 is LNHDA and CDR2 SQIVND (reference sequence). CDR3 nucleotide sequence: TGTGCCAGTAGTATTGTAGCGGGAGCTTGGGAGCAGTACTTC. It yields the protein CASSIVAGAWEQYF. The full variable domain, with the rest looked up from reference TRBV19 and TRBJ2-7, is DGGITQSPKYLFRKEGQNVTLSCEQNLNHDAMYWYRQDPGQGLRLIYYSQIVNDFQKGDIAEGYSVSREKKESFPLTVTSAQKNPTAFYLCASSIVAGAWEQYFGPGTRLTVT.

The V and J genes are TRBV6-1 and TRBJ1-3; D not certain. From germline, CDR1 is MNHNS and CDR2 SASEGT. This CDR3 is built from 12 residues. V shed 9 bases and J shed 1 base, with 7 bases lying between them. The CDR3 region has the DNA TGTGCCAGTAGGTCTTCTGGAAACACCATATATTTT. It specifies CASRSSGNTIYF.

The J gene is TRBJ1-2, the V gene TRBV5-6; D is ambiguous. Germline V gene sequence: CDR1 SGHDT, CDR2 YYEEEE. The V end lost 0 bases, the J end lost 4 bases, and 13 bases lay between the germline ends. The CDR3 runs 15 residues. Written as DNA, the CDR3 is TGTGCCAGCAGCTTGGGGACCAGGCAAGGCTATGGCTACACCTTC. This encodes CASSLGTRQGYGYTF. The full variable domain, with the rest looked up from reference TRBV5-6 and TRBJ1-2, is DAGVTQSPTHLIKTRGQQVTLRCSPKSGHDTVSWYQQALGQGPQFIFQYYEEEERQRGNFPDRFSGHQFPNYSSELNVNALLLGDSALYLCASSLGTRQGYGYTFGSGTRLTVV.

The count of this clone is one. This chain joins TRBV7-9 and TRBJ2-5, with 12 bases that match TRBD1. After removal of 3 bases from V and 2 bases from J, the junction contained 13 bases not matched to a gene. The CDR3 has 19 residues. Germline CDR1 reads SEHNR; CDR2 reads FQNEAQ (reference sequence). The CDR3 loop is CASSFSGTGGRDGQETQYF. CDR3 DNA sequence: TGTGCCAGCAGCTTTTCCGGGACAGGGGGCAGGGACGGACAAGAGACCCAGTACTTC.

The CDR3 region has the DNA TGCGCCAGCAGCTTGACTAGCGGGGGGTCCGGGGATACGCAGTATTTT. Amino acids: CASSLTSGGSGDTQYF. The chain carries TRBV5-1 and TRBJ2-3, with 12 bases that match TRBD2. In germline, CDR1 is SGHRS, CDR2 YFSETQ. The CDR3 sequence is 16 residues long. The ends lost 1 base at V and 6 bases at J; junction bases unmatched: 6.

This chain uses TRBV27 with TRBJ1-2, with D maybe TRBD1 (6 bases). The germline V gene has CDR1 MNHEY and CDR2 SMNVEV (reference sequence). Trimming took off 2 bases at V and 6 bases at J, with 16 bases between the two ends. The length of the CDR3 is 15 residues. The CDR3 nucleotides read TGTGCCAGCAGTTTACAGGCAGGGGCGATTGATGGCTACACCTTC. Translating it yields CASSLQAGAIDGYTF.

The chain joins TRBV7-8 to TRBJ2-1; D might be TRBD1 or TRBD2, each matching 5 bases. Per germline, CDR1 SGHVS and CDR2 FQNEAQ. With 5 bases removed from V and 12 bases from J, the gap between germline ends came to 11 bases. The CDR3 consists of 11 residues. The DNA of the CDR3 is TGTGCCAGCAGCCGAGGGGTTGGGCAGTTCTTC. Translation gives CASSRGVGQFF.

The rearrangement uses TRBV2 and TRBJ2-3, with TRBD2 matching over 11 bases. The CDR3 has 16 residues. The J segment lost 1 base and the V segment lost 0 bases, leaving 0 bases of the junction unmatched. The V gene's germline CDR1 is SNHLY and CDR2 FYNNEI. CDR3 residues: CASSEALAGGTDTQYF. In DNA form, the CDR3 reads TGTGCCAGCAGTGAAGCACTAGCGGGGGGCACAGATACGCAGTATTTT.

This clone was recorded only once. V gene TRBV5-1 combines with J gene TRBJ2-5; no firm D call. V was trimmed by 2 bases and J by 3 bases, leaving 8 bases between them. CDR3 length: 13 residues. Germline lookup yields CDR1 SGHRS and CDR2 YFSETQ. CDR3 region: CASSFPQEETQYF. The CDR3 DNA is TGCGCCAGCAGCTTCCCCCAGGAAGAGACCCAGTACTTC.

The chain couples TRBV27 to TRBJ2-7, with D tentatively TRBD1 (6 bases). V was trimmed by 4 bases and J by 2 bases, leaving 18 bases between them. Germline V gene data show CDR1 as MNHEY and CDR2 as SMNVEV (reference sequence). The CDR3 extends over 16 amino acids. CDR3 bases: TGTGCCAGCAGTTATAGGGCACAGGGCCTACCCTACGAGCAGTACTTC. Amino acid sequence: CASSYRAQGLPYEQYF.

The CDR3 loop reads CASSLAIQVPAFF. The CDR3 region has the DNA TGTGCCAGCAGCTTAGCGATACAGGTTCCTGCTTTCTTT. This chain joins TRBV7-8 and TRBJ1-1; tentatively, D is TRBD1 (5 bases). Trimming cost V 0 bases and J 11 bases, with 13 bases left between them. Germline V lookup: CDR1 SGHVS, CDR2 FQNEAQ. The CDR3 covers 13 residues.

V gene TRBV11-3 combines with J gene TRBJ2-7; 10 bases fit TRBD1. Germline CDR1 is SGHNT and CDR2 is YENEEA. V lost 2 bases and J lost 4; bases outside the gene matches: 5. The CDR3 contains 15 residues. CDR3 nucleotide sequence: TGTGCCAGCAGCTTATGGACAGGGGGAGGGTACGAGCAGTACTTC. Its protein is CASSLWTGGGYEQYF.

V usage is TRBV18 and J usage is TRBJ2-7; D possibly uses TRBD1 or TRBD2 (5 bases each). Trimming pared 1 base from V and 3 bases from J, leaving 10 bases between. Germline V CDR1 and CDR2: KGHSH, LQKENI. This CDR3 region has 14 residues. CDR3 in amino acids: CASSPLGTDYEQYF. The CDR3 nucleotides read TGTGCCAGCTCACCACTGGGGACGGACTACGAGCAGTACTTC.

The chain carries TRBV30 and TRBJ1-2; 8 nucleotides match TRBD1. Germline V gene lookup returns CDR1 GTSNPN and CDR2 SVGIG (reference sequence). V was pared by 2 bases and J by 2 bases, with 10 bases of the junction left unmatched. There are 16 residues in the CDR3. CDR3 bases: TGTGCCTGGAGTCGACAGGGGCTCATGGGAAACTATGGCTACACCTTC. Amino acids: CAWSRQGLMGNYGYTF.

The chain couples TRBV29-1 to TRBJ1-1, with D maybe TRBD1 (6 bases). V lost 6 bases and J 0 bases, leaving 14 bases between the germline ends. Germline CDR1 and CDR2: SQVTM and ANQGSEA. This CDR3 comprises 14 residues. CDR3 amino acids: CSVKGGGMNTEAFF. In DNA, the CDR3 is TGCAGCGTCAAAGGGGGGGGGATGAACACTGAAGCTTTCTTT.

V usage is TRBV7-2 and J usage is TRBJ2-1; D unclear. Trimming pared 5 bases from V and 5 bases from J, leaving 10 bases between. The CDR3 consists of 13 residues. CDR1 and CDR2 (germline): SGHTA, FQGNSA. In nucleotides, the CDR3 is TGTGCCAGCAGCCCAGCCGGCAACAATGAGCAGTTCTTC. Translated, it gives CASSPAGNNEQFF.